A selection of T cell receptor beta chains follows, all from one sample in a study of blood T cell repertoires in COVID-19. Assay: immunoSEQ multiplex PCR; the TCRdb copy retains only in-frame clones and omits some. This sample has under 200,000 clones, with 80% to 85% found just once. Sequencing was done on a sample of peripheral blood. Source of these receptors: a human donor with acute or convalescent COVID-19. The donor label of this sample is uncertain. CDR3s include the opening cysteine and the closing phenylalanine or tryptophan. Each record gives: V gene, clone size, D gene, J gene, CDR3 protein, CDR3 DNA. D genes are given only for firm matches. Not every row has a clone size; where given, it reads once, few, many or a size class.

>TRBV19|.|.|TRBJ1-2
CASSISSGNYGYTF
TGTGCCAGTAGTATATCAAGCGGGAACTATGGCTACACCTTC
>TRBV6-5|.|.|TRBJ2-5
CASSSQLGVGVETQYF
TGTGCCAGCAGTTCCCAACTAGGAGTGGGAGTAGAGACCCAGTACTTC
>TRBV5-5|.|.|TRBJ1-1
CASSLVQDSAFF
TGTGCCAGCAGCTTGGTGCAGGACTCAGCTTTCTTT
>TRBV7-9|.|TRBD1|TRBJ1-3
CASSQTGGVGNTIYF
TGTGCCAGCAGCCAAACAGGGGGCGTGGGAAACACCATATATTTT
>TRBV2|.|TRBD2|TRBJ2-3
CASRPGLVPDTQYF
TGTGCCAGCAGGCCGGGACTAGTTCCAGATACGCAGTATTTT
>TRBV10-1|.|TRBD1|TRBJ2-1
CASSEGTGASNEQFF
TGCGCCAGCAGTGAGGGGACAGGGGCCTCCAATGAGCAGTTCTTC
>TRBV10-1|.|.|TRBJ2-7
CASSDRGEGSYEQYF
TGCGCCAGCAGTGACCGAGGCGAGGGCTCCTACGAGCAGTACTTC
>TRBV3-1/TRBV3-2|.|.|TRBJ1-3
CASSQRSSGNTIYF
TGTGCCAGCAGCCAGAGAAGCTCTGGAAACACCATATATTTT
>TRBV28|.|TRBD1|TRBJ1-2
CASRSTGGDESLWGYTF
TGTGCCAGCAGGTCGACAGGGGGCGATGAGAGCCTGTGGGGCTACACCTTC
>TRBV5-1|.|.|TRBJ2-5
CASSFDGKTQYF
TGCGCCAGCAGCTTTGACGGGAAGACCCAGTACTTC
>TRBV30|few|.|TRBJ1-5
CAWSAGQQLNQPQHF
TGTGCCTGGAGTGCCGGACAGCAACTAAATCAGCCCCAGCATTTT
>TRBV3-1/TRBV3-2|.|.|TRBJ1-3
CASSLDSHSGNTIYF
TGTGCCAGCAGCCTGGACAGTCACTCTGGAAACACCATATATTTT
>TRBV11-3|.|.|TRBJ1-1
CASSLGAGTEAFF
TGTGCCAGCAGCTTAGGTGCGGGAACTGAAGCTTTCTTT
>TRBV5-6|.|TRBD1|TRBJ1-5
CASSLGQGPNQPQHF
TGTGCCAGCAGTTTGGGACAGGGGCCGAATCAGCCCCAGCATTTT
>TRBV28|.|.|TRBJ2-5
CASSTRLSGETQYF
TGTGCCAGCAGCACTAGACTATCTGGGGAGACCCAGTACTTC
>TRBV21-1|.|.|TRBJ2-7
CASSKQTGNYEQYF
TGTGCCAGCAGCAAGCAAACAGGGAACTACGAGCAGTACTTC
>TRBV28|.|TRBD2|TRBJ2-1
CASRGLAGLRSEQFF
TGTGCCAGCAGGGGACTAGCGGGGCTTCGGAGTGAGCAGTTCTTC
>TRBV5-4|.|.|TRBJ1-2
CASSLVPGAGYTF
TGTGCCAGCAGCTTGGTTCCAGGGGCTGGCTACACCTTC
>TRBV5-4|once|TRBD1|TRBJ1-4
CASSPETGANEKLFF
TGTGCCAGCAGCCCTGAGACAGGGGCTAATGAAAAACTGTTTTTT
>TRBV6-6|.|TRBD2|TRBJ2-4
CASSPRLAGGVGAKNIQYF
TGTGCCAGCAGTCCTCGACTAGCGGGAGGCGTTGGAGCCAAAAACATTCAGTACTTC